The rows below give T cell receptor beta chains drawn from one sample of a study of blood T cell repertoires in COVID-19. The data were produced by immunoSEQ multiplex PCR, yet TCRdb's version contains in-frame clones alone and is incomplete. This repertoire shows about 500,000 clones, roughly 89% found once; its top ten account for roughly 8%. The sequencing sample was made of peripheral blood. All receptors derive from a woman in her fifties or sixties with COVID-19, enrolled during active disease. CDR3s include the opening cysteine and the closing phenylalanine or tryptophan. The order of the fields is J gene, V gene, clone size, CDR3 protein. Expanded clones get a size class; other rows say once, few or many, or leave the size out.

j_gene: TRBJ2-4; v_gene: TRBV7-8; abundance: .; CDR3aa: CASSLGVAGGNIQYF
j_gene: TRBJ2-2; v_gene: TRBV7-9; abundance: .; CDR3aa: CASSLGLNTGELFF
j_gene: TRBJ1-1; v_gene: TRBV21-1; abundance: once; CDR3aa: CASSNKRGRCNTEAFF
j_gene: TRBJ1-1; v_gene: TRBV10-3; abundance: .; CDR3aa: CAISDRRSSDTEAFF
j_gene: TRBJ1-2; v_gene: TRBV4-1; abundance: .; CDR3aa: CASRSFGQLGYTF
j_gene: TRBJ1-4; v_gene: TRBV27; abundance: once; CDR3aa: CASADRGHEKLFF
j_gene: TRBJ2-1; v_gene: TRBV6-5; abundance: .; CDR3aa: CASSYDGTGVWGEQFF
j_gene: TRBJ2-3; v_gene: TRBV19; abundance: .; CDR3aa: CASSITGGITDTQYF
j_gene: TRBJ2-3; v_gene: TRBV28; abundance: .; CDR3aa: CASSPPTSGASRTQYF
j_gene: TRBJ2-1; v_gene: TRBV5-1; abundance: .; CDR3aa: CASSLDGTGPINEQFF
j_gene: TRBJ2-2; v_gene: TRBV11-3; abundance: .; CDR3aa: CASSLASSGGHGELFF
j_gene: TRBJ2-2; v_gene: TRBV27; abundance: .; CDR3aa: CASSTTPNTGELFF
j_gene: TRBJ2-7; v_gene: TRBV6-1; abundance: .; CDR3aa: CASSEGPDRAYYEQYF
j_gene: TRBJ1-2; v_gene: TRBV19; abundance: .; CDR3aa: CAIQARPADGYTF
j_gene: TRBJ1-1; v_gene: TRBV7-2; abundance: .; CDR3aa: CASRGWNTEAFF